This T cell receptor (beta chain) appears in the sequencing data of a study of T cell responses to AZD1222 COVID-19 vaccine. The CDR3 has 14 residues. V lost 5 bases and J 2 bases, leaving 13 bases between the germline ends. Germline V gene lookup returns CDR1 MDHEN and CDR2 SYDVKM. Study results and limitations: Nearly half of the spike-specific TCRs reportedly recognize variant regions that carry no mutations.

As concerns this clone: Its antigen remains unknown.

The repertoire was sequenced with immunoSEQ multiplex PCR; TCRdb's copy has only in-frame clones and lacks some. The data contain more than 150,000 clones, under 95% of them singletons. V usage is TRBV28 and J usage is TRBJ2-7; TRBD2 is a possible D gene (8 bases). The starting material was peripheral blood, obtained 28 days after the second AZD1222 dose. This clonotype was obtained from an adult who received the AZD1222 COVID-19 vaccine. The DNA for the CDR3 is TGTGCCAGCAGTGTTAGCGGGACAGCCTACGAGCAGTACTTC. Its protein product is CASSVSGTAYEQYF.